Presented here are 21 T cell receptor beta chains from one specimen sequenced in a study of T cell clonotyping in hematopoietic cell transplantation. Here immunoSEQ multiplex PCR was the method, and the copy in TCRdb shows in-frame clones only, minus some. The sample holds around 25,000 clones, approximately 96% seen once. Sequences were obtained from peripheral blood mononuclear cells. These TCRs come from a man over 45 in good health. Some clones in this sample may be carry-over from other donors' samples.

This clone appeared a single time. This chain connects TRBV2 to TRBJ1-6, with 9 bases aligning to TRBD1. Germline V gene lookup returns CDR1 SNHLY and CDR2 FYNNEI. V lost 6 bases and J lost 7; bases outside the gene matches: 10. CDR3 length: 16 residues. The CDR3 sequence: CASRIQGAGMNSPLHF. The DNA of the CDR3 is TGTGCCAGCAGAATACAGGGGGCAGGGATGAATTCACCCCTCCACTTT.

This clone was detected once. V gene TRBV28 combines with J gene TRBJ1-2; D not certain. This CDR3 region has 13 residues. Per the germline V gene, CDR1 is MDHEN and CDR2 is SYDVKM. V was trimmed by 3 bases and J by 3 bases, leaving 8 bases between them. CDR3 DNA: TGTGCCAGCAGTTTCGACGGAGACTATGGCTACACCTTC. Protein product: CASSFDGDYGYTF.

The chain joins TRBV4-2 to TRBJ1-3; no reliable D call. CDR1 and CDR2 (germline): LGHNA, YNFKEQ. The CDR3 sequence is 15 residues long. The ends were cut back, 1 base at V and 2 bases at J, with 9 bases in the middle. CDR3 loop: CASSQAAETGNTIYF. CDR3 nucleotides: TGTGCCAGCAGCCAAGCGGCAGAAACTGGAAACACCATATATTTT.

The chain recombines TRBV5-1 with TRBJ2-7, with 7 nucleotides matching TRBD1. Trimming took 4 bases from V and 3 from J; bases not matched to a gene: 10. This CDR3 spans 15 amino acids. Germline loops: CDR1 SGHRS, CDR2 YFSETQ. CDR3 in DNA: TGCGCCAGCAGCCTAAACCGGGACAGAATCTACGAGCAGTACTTC. As protein: CASSLNRDRIYEQYF.

The V and J genes are TRBV4-3 and TRBJ1-5; D gene ambiguous. This CDR3 has 14 amino acids. Trimming removed 0 bases from V and 5 bases from J, with 8 bases in between. Germline loops: CDR1 LGHNA, CDR2 YSLEER. The CDR3 sequence: CASSQDPGDQPQHF. The CDR3 region has the DNA TGCGCCAGCAGCCAAGACCCCGGCGATCAGCCCCAGCATTTT.

The chain links TRBV4-1 to TRBJ1-1; no firm D call. V was clipped by 0 bases and J by 3 bases, with 8 bases between them. The germline V gene has CDR1 MGHRA and CDR2 YSYEKL. This CDR3 spans 14 amino acids. The CDR3 spells CASSQDGSYTEAFF. The CDR3 DNA is TGCGCCAGCAGCCAAGATGGCAGTTACACTGAAGCTTTCTTT.

The chain joins TRBV6-5 to TRBJ2-2, with TRBD1 matching 9 bases. Trimming at V came to 3 bases and at J to 2 bases, leaving 4 bases not matched to a gene. The germline gives CDR1 MNHEY, CDR2 SVGAGI. This CDR3 has 16 residues. CDR3 in amino acids: CASSYSTGGNTGELFF. The CDR3 DNA follows: TGTGCCAGCAGTTATTCAACAGGGGGCAACACCGGGGAGCTGTTTTTT.

The chain joins TRBV2 to TRBJ2-6; D tentatively fits TRBD1 or TRBD2 (6 bases each). Germline assignment: CDR1 SNHLY and CDR2 FYNNEI. The CDR3 spans 18 residues. Trimming removed 3 bases at V and 0 bases at J, with 15 bases between. The CDR3, as DNA: TGTGCCAGCAGTGATGGCTGGGGGGCGAGCTCTGGGGCCAACGTCCTGACTTTC. It is translated as CASSDGWGASSGANVLTF.

This clone was counted a single time. The chain recombines TRBV7-2 with TRBJ1-6; D might be TRBD1 (6 bases). Germline V gene lookup returns CDR1 SGHTA and CDR2 FQGNSA. The germline V and J ends were trimmed by 7 bases and 8 bases, with 15 bases remaining between them. The CDR3 spans 14 residues. CDR3 loop: CASIPSRGYSPLHF. The CDR3 DNA is TGTGCCAGCATTCCATCCAGGGGTTATTCACCCCTCCACTTT. Full variable domain (remainder filled in from reference TRBV7-2 and TRBJ1-6): GAGVSQSPSNKVTEKGKDVELRCDPISGHTALYWYRQSLGQGLEFLIYFQGNSAPDKSGLPSDRFSAERTGGSVSTLTIQRTQQEDSAVYLCASIPSRGYSPLHFGNGTRLTVT.

This sequence joins TRBV28 and TRBJ2-7, with 7 bases matching TRBD1. Germline CDR1 is MDHEN and CDR2 is SYDVKM. V was pared by 5 bases and J by 3 bases, with 7 bases of the junction left unmatched. This CDR3 region has 14 residues. CDR3 loop: CASSAPGQNYEQYF. Written as DNA, the CDR3 is TGTGCCAGCAGTGCCCCGGGACAGAACTACGAGCAGTACTTC.

V gene TRBV13 combines with J gene TRBJ1-6; D not resolved. The ends were cut back, 2 bases at V and 10 bases at J, with 6 bases in the middle. The CDR3 runs to 12 residues. In germline, CDR1 is PRHDT, CDR2 FYEKMQ (reference sequence). The CDR3 DNA reads TGTGCCAGCAGCTTAAGTGGCTCACCCCTCCACTTT. Translating gives CASSLSGSPLHF.

The chain has TRBV15 and TRBJ1-2, with TRBD1 as a possible D gene (6 bases). The V and J ends lost 0 bases and 9 bases respectively, with 14 bases between them. Germline V gene sequence: CDR1 LNHNV, CDR2 YYDKDF (reference sequence). The CDR3 covers 14 residues. CDR3 in amino acids: CATSRETGLGSYTF. The CDR3 DNA is TGTGCCACCAGCAGAGAGACAGGTCTAGGGAGCTACACCTTC.

The rearrangement joins TRBV5-1 to TRBJ2-5; 10 bases align to TRBD1. The CDR3 consists of 14 residues. The ends lost 2 bases at V and 8 bases at J; junction bases unmatched: 6. Germline-derived CDR1 and CDR2 are SGHRS and YFSETQ. Written as DNA, the CDR3 is TGCGCCAGCAGCTTCGCCGGGACAGGGGATACCCAGTACTTC. Translation gives CASSFAGTGDTQYF.

This chain links TRBV5-1 with TRBJ2-5; D may be TRBD1 (5 bases). Trimming pared 2 bases from V and 4 bases from J, leaving 6 bases between. Per the germline V gene, CDR1 is SGHRS and CDR2 is YFSETQ. The CDR3 length is 12 residues. CDR3 sequence (DNA): TGCGCCAGCAGCTTTGACAGAGAGACCCAGTACTTC. This gives the protein CASSFDRETQYF.

The chain joins TRBV21-1 to TRBJ2-7; TRBD1 reflects the table's D call only, with no check against the DNA. TRBV21-1 is a listed pseudogene. This CDR3 has 17 residues. CDR3 in amino acids: CASSPWLFGQDTSEQYF. The CDR3 DNA reads as TGTGCCAGCAGCCCTTGGCTTTTCGGACAGGATACCTCCGAGCAGTACTTC.

The chain carries TRBV9 and TRBJ2-4; D unclear. This CDR3 has 14 residues. V dropped 4 bases and J dropped 7 bases, with 15 bases sitting between them. The germline CDR1 and CDR2 sequences are SGDLS and YYNGEE. As DNA, the CDR3 is TGTGCCAGCAGCCCGGATGGAGCGTCCAACATTCAGTACTTC. It codes for CASSPDGASNIQYF.

This chain joins TRBV4-2 and TRBJ1-1; possible D gene TRBD1, 6 bases. CDR3 length: 16 amino acids. Between the trimmed V and J ends, which lost 0 bases and 1 base, there was a span of 12 bases. Germline loops: CDR1 LGHNA, CDR2 YNFKEQ. The CDR3 sequence: CASSQDLTGGNTEAFF. CDR3 DNA: TGTGCCAGCAGCCAAGATTTGACAGGAGGGAACACTGAAGCTTTCTTT.

The V call is TRBV2, the J call TRBJ1-2; D unclear. V dropped 2 bases and J dropped 6 bases, with 4 bases sitting between them. The germline gives CDR1 SNHLY, CDR2 FYNNEI. The CDR3 is 11 amino acids. The CDR3 loop reads CASSEWDGYTF. The CDR3 DNA sequence: TGTGCCAGCAGTGAATGGGATGGCTACACCTTC.

This clone showed up just once. J is TRBJ1-2 and V is TRBV29-1, with 12 positions matching TRBD1. The germline V gene encodes CDR1 SQVTM and CDR2 ANQGSEA. This CDR3 spans 14 amino acids. Trimming removed 7 bases from V and 8 bases from J; junction bases left unmatched: 11. The CDR3 sequence: CSASNRDRGRGYTF. The CDR3 DNA reads TGCAGCGCCTCAAACCGGGACAGGGGGCGAGGCTACACCTTC.

Judged by abundance, this clone is medium-sized. The chain couples TRBV11-2 to TRBJ2-6; possible D gene TRBD1, 6 bases. V lost 3 bases and J 0 bases, leaving 9 bases between the germline ends. Germline V gives CDR1 SGHAT, CDR2 FQNNGV. The CDR3 consists of 16 residues. The CDR3 DNA is TGTGCCAGCAGCTTGACAGGAAACTCTGGGGCCAACGTCCTGACTTTC. Its translation is CASSLTGNSGANVLTF.

This chain uses TRBV18 with TRBJ2-2, with TRBD1 identical over 8 bases. Trimming at V came to 4 bases and at J to 4 bases, leaving 11 bases not matched to a gene. The CDR3 is made up of 17 amino acids. Germline values: CDR1 KGHSH, CDR2 LQKENI. The CDR3 DNA reads TGTGCCAGCTCACTAACCTCAGGGGGCGGAAGCACCGGGGAGCTGTTTTTT. Protein product: CASSLTSGGGSTGELFF.